A single sample gave rise to the 11 T cell receptor beta chains below, sequenced in a study of blood T cell repertoires in COVID-19. The protocol was immunoSEQ multiplex PCR, while the TCRdb copy is restricted to in-frame clones and leaves out a portion. The sample contains about 270,000 clones, 80% to 90% of which appear only once. Sequencing used PBMCs or T cells enriched from blood (not recorded which). The source of these receptors is a woman aged 18-29 years who had recovered from COVID-19.

The genes are TRBV5-1 and TRBJ2-3, with a tentative D call TRBD1 (6 bases). Germline V gives CDR1 SGHRS, CDR2 YFSETQ. The CDR3 runs 13 residues. V shed 3 bases and J shed 5 bases, with 10 bases lying between them. The CDR3 loop reads CASSSPQGDTQYF. Written as DNA, the CDR3 is TGCGCCAGCAGCTCCCCACAGGGAGATACGCAGTATTTT. The complete variable domain, with remaining parts taken from reference TRBV5-1 and TRBJ2-3, reads KAGVTQTPRYLIKTRGQQVTLSCSPISGHRSVSWYQQTPGQGLQFLFEYFSETQRNKGNFPGRFSGRQFSNSRSEMNVSTLELGDSALYLCASSSPQGDTQYFGPGTRLTVL.

V usage is TRBV29-1 and J usage is TRBJ2-1, with 8 positions matching TRBD1. J was trimmed by 13 bases and V by 2 bases; bases with no gene match: 4. This CDR3 has 11 residues. CDR1 and CDR2 (germline): SQVTM, ANQGSEA. CDR3 bases: TGCAGCGTTGAATTTGGACAGGGCCAGTTCTTC. This gives the protein CSVEFGQGQFF.

This chain links TRBV18 with TRBJ2-3; 8 nucleotides agree with TRBD2. Trimming cost V 0 bases and J 2 bases; bases outside gene matches: 4. In germline, CDR1 is KGHSH, CDR2 LQKENI. The CDR3 spans 16 residues. CDR3 loop: CASSPPTSAFTDTQYF. CDR3 coding DNA: TGTGCCAGCTCACCACCGACTAGCGCATTCACAGATACGCAGTATTTT.

The chain employs TRBV5-1 and TRBJ1-1; possibly TRBD1 for D (5 bases). Germline V CDR1 and CDR2: SGHRS, YFSETQ. The CDR3 covers 14 residues. V shed 0 bases and J shed 5 bases, with 11 bases lying between them. CDR3 sequence: CASSLGGARTEAFF. The CDR3 DNA sequence: TGCGCCAGCAGCTTGGGTGGGGCGCGGACTGAAGCTTTCTTT.

The chain has TRBV5-1 and TRBJ1-3, with no clear D. Trimming removed 0 bases at V and 0 bases at J, with 7 bases between. The CDR3 runs 15 residues. Germline CDR1 and CDR2: SGHRS and YFSETQ. The CDR3 here is CASSLVAASGNTIYF. The CDR3 nucleotides are TGCGCCAGCAGCTTGGTGGCCGCCTCTGGAAACACCATATATTTT.

CDR3 region: CARRVQGLWSGNTIYF. Here the CDR3 DNA reads TGTGCCAGAAGAGTCCAGGGTTTATGGTCTGGAAACACCATATATTTT. The chain uses TRBV5-3 and TRBJ1-3, with D possibly being TRBD1 (5 bases). TRBV5-3 is flagged as an ORF with uncertain function. Trimming shortened V by 5 bases and J by 1 base, and 16 bases separated the two germline ends. The CDR3 extends over 16 amino acids.

The chain carries TRBV11-2 and TRBJ1-2; the D gene is possibly TRBD1 (5 bases). V lost 5 bases and J 7 bases, leaving 23 bases between the germline ends. This CDR3 is built from 16 residues. Per the germline V gene, CDR1 is SGHAT and CDR2 is FQNNGV. The DNA of the CDR3 is TGTGCCAGCAGCCAGGCCTTGGAGGGACTAATCGGTGGCTACACCTTC. Its translation is CASSQALEGLIGGYTF.

CDR3 coding DNA: TGTGCCAGCAGGCGTACAGGGGTAGGGAACACTGAAGCTTTCTTT. This gives the protein CASRRTGVGNTEAFF. The J gene is TRBJ1-1, the V gene TRBV11-2; 7 nucleotides agree with TRBD1. J lost 1 base, V lost 6 bases, and 8 bases had no gene match. CDR3 length: 15 residues. Germline assignment: CDR1 SGHAT and CDR2 FQNNGV.

The CDR3: CASSQTGQETQYF. Here the CDR3 DNA reads TGTGCCAGCAGCCAAACAGGGCAAGAGACCCAGTACTTC. The rearrangement joins TRBV4-2 to TRBJ2-5; a possible D gene is TRBD1 (6 bases). The CDR3 runs to 13 residues. Trimming took off 2 bases at V and 2 bases at J, with 6 bases between the two ends. In germline, CDR1 is LGHNA, CDR2 YNFKEQ.

This clone was seen just once. This sample also contains other DNA sequences that code for the same CDR3. V usage is TRBV4-1 and J usage is TRBJ1-5, with 8 bases identical to TRBD1. The germline V gene encodes CDR1 MGHRA and CDR2 YSYEKL. The V gene end was trimmed by 1 base and the J gene end by 7 bases; junction bases not matched to a gene: 6. CDR3 length equals 15 residues. CDR3 bases: TGCGCCAGCAGCCAAGGGCAGGGGGCGGGACAGCCCCAGCATTTT. This gives the protein CASSQGQGAGQPQHF.

V gene TRBV28 combines with J gene TRBJ1-1; 9 bases map to TRBD1. Trimming removed 6 bases from V and 4 bases from J; junction bases left unmatched: 18. This CDR3 region has 18 residues. The V gene's germline CDR1 is MDHEN and CDR2 SYDVKM. The CDR3 reads CASSRYTGPTGGFTEAFF. DNA of the CDR3: TGTGCCAGCAGCCGCTATACTGGCCCGACAGGGGGATTCACTGAAGCTTTCTTT.